Below, 7 T cell receptor beta chains from the same sample are listed, as sequenced in a study of shared clonotypes between healthy human individuals. TCRdb's table, derived via immunoSEQ multiplex PCR, lists solely in-frame clones and lacks some. The sample has some 2,000,000 clones, 85% to 95% seen once. The sequencing input was naive CD4+ T cells sorted from blood. Subset meaning: CD45RA+ positively selected. The receptors were sampled from a man between 18 and 29 years old in good health.

The chain employs TRBV10-3 and TRBJ1-3; no firm D call. Germline lookup yields CDR1 ENHRY and CDR2 SYGVKD. Between the trimmed V and J ends, which lost 6 bases and 0 bases, there was a span of 12 bases. CDR3 length: 15 residues. CDR3 loop: CAISAEASSGNTIYF. CDR3 in DNA: TGTGCCATCAGCGCCGAGGCTAGCTCTGGAAACACCATATATTTT.

There are a few counts of this clone. This specimen includes other DNA sequences encoding the same CDR3. The chain is built from TRBV19 and TRBJ1-6; 11 nucleotides agree with TRBD1. Germline V gene lookup returns CDR1 LNHDA and CDR2 SQIVND (reference sequence). This CDR3 has 15 amino acids. V gave up 3 bases and J gave up 7 bases; unmatched junction bases: 2. The CDR3 loop reads CASSMDRGRNSPLHF. Written as DNA, the CDR3 is TGTGCCAGTAGTATGGACAGGGGGCGAAATTCACCCCTCCACTTT.

The gene calls are TRBV11-1 and TRBJ2-1; 7 bases fit TRBD1. The V gene's germline CDR1 is SGHAT and CDR2 FQDESV (reference sequence). The CDR3 covers 19 residues. Trimming cost V 1 base and J 3 bases; bases outside gene matches: 15. CDR3 nucleotide sequence: TGTGCCAGCAGCTTAGTCGACAGGGTAAGGGGCAGGATCTACAATGAGCAGTTCTTC. Encoded protein: CASSLVDRVRGRIYNEQFF.

In the case of this clone: The sample has other DNA sequences that encode this CDR3 too. The chain is built from TRBV5-4 and TRBJ1-1; 8 positions match TRBD1. Losses at the gene ends were 0 bases for V and 3 bases for J; bases not matched to a gene: 4. The CDR3 consists of 15 residues. CDR1 is SGHNT and CDR2 is YYREEE in the germline V gene (reference sequence). In DNA, the CDR3 is TGTGCCAGCAGCTTGGCACAGGGGGGTTACACTGAAGCTTTCTTT. Its translation: CASSLAQGGYTEAFF.

The chain uses TRBV6-6 and TRBJ2-2, with D possibly being TRBD1 (5 bases). The V gene lost 2 bases and the J gene lost 1 base, with 11 bases spanning the gap. The CDR3 extends over 16 amino acids. Germline-derived CDR1 and CDR2 are MNHNY and SVGAGI (reference sequence). The CDR3 protein is CASSYLGQGNTGELFF. The CDR3 nucleotides are TGTGCCAGCAGTTACCTGGGGCAGGGGAACACCGGGGAGCTGTTTTTT.

The chain carries TRBV28 and TRBJ2-5, with TRBD1 identical over 10 bases. The CDR3 covers 15 residues. Germline V gives CDR1 MDHEN, CDR2 SYDVKM. V lost 6 bases and J lost 2; bases outside the gene matches: 6. The CDR3 reads CASSTDRGFQETQYF. CDR3 DNA: TGTGCCAGCAGCACGGACAGGGGGTTTCAAGAGACCCAGTACTTC.

The genes are TRBV18 and TRBJ1-5, with 10 positions matching TRBD1. The length of the CDR3 is 14 residues. Looked up from germline, CDR1 is KGHSH and CDR2 is LQKENI. Germline trimming cut 2 bases from V and 9 bases from J; bases unmatched to any gene: 4. CDR3 region: CASSPGTGVSPQHF. The CDR3 nucleotides read TGTGCCAGCTCACCAGGGACAGGGGTTTCGCCCCAGCATTTT. The full variable domain, completed using reference TRBV18 and TRBJ1-5, is NAGVMQNPRHLVRRRGQEARLRCSPMKGHSHVYWYRQLPEEGLKFMVYLQKENIIDESGMPKERFSAEFPKEGPSILRIQQVVRGDSAAYFCASSPGTGVSPQHFGDGTRLSIL.